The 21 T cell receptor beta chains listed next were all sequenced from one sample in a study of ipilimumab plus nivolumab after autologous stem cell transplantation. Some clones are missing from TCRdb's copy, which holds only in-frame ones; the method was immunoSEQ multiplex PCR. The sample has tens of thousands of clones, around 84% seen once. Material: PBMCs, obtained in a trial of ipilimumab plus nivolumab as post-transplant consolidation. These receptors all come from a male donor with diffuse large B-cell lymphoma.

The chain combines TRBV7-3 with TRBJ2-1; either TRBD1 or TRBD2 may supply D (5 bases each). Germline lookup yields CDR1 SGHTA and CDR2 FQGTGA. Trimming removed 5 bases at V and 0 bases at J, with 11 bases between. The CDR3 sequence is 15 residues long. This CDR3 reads CASSPGPISYNEQFF. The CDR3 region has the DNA TGTGCCAGCAGCCCGGGACCGATCTCCTACAATGAGCAGTTCTTC.

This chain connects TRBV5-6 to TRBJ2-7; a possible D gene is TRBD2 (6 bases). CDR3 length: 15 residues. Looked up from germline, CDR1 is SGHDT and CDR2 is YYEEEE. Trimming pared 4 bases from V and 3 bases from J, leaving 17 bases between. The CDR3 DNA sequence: TGTGCCAGCAGCCACCCGTGGGACTCCAACTACGAGCAGTACTTC. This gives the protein CASSHPWDSNYEQYF.

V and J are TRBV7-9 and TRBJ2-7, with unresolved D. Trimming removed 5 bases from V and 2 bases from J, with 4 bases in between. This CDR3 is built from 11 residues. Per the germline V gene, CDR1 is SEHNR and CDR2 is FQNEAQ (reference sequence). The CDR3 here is CASSRAYEQYF. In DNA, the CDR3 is TGTGCCAGCAGCAGGGCCTACGAGCAGTACTTC.

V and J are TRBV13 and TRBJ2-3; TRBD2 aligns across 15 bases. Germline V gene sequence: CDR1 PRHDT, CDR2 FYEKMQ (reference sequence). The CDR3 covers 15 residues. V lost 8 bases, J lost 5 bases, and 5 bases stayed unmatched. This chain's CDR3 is CASGTSGGWVDTQYF. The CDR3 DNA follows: TGTGCCAGCGGGACTAGCGGGGGGTGGGTAGATACGCAGTATTTT.

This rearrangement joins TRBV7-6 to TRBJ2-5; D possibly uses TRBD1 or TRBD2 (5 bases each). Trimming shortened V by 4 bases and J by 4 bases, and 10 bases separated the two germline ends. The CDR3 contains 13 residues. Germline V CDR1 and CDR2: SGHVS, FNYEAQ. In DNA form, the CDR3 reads TGTGCCAGCAGCTCGGGGCTGTCAGAGACCCAGTACTTC. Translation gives CASSSGLSETQYF.

The CDR3 coding sequence is TGTGCCAGCAGCTCCCCGGCGGGTACGCAGTATTTT. Its translation is CASSSPAGTQYF. The chain uses TRBV7-3 and TRBJ2-3; tentatively, D is TRBD2 (5 bases). The germline CDR1 and CDR2 sequences are SGHTA and FQGTGA. V gave up 4 bases and J gave up 8 bases, with 10 bases separating them. The length of the CDR3 is 12 residues.

For the CDR3, the DNA is TGTGCCTGGCGGGGGGCCACTGAAGCTTTCTTT. Its protein product is CAWRGATEAFF. This sequence joins TRBV30 and TRBJ1-1, with D possibly TRBD1 on 6 matching bases. The V gene's germline CDR1 is GTSNPN and CDR2 SVGIG (reference sequence). The CDR3 runs 11 residues. The V and J ends lost 5 bases and 4 bases respectively, with 8 bases between them.

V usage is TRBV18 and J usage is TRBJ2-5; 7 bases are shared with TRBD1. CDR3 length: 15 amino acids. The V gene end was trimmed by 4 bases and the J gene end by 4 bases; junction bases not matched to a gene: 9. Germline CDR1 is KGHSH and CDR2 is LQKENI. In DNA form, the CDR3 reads TGTGCCAGCTCACGGGGAACAGGGGACACAGAGACCCAGTACTTC. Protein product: CASSRGTGDTETQYF.

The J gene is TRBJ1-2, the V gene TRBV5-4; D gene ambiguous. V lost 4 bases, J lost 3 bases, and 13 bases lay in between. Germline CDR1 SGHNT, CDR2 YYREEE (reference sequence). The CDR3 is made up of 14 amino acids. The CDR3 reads CASSLPVADYGYTF. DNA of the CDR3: TGTGCCAGCAGCCTTCCCGTGGCAGACTATGGCTACACCTTC.

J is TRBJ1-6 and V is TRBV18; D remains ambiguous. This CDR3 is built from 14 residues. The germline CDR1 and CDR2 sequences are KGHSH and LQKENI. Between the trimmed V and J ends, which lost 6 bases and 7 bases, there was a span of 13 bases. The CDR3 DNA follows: TGTGCCAGCTCTCCTGATTACGGGAATTCACCCCTCCACTTT. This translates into CASSPDYGNSPLHF. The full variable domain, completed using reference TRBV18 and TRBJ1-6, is NAGVMQNPRHLVRRRGQEARLRCSPMKGHSHVYWYRQLPEEGLKFMVYLQKENIIDESGMPKERFSAEFPKEGPSILRIQQVVRGDSAAYFCASSPDYGNSPLHFGNGTRLTVT.

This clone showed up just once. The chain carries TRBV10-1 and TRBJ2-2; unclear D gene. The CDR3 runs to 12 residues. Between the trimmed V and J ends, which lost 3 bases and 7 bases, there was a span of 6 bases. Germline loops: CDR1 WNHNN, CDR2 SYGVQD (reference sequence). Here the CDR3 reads CASSEISGELFF. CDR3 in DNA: TGCGCCAGCAGTGAAATTAGCGGGGAGCTGTTTTTT.

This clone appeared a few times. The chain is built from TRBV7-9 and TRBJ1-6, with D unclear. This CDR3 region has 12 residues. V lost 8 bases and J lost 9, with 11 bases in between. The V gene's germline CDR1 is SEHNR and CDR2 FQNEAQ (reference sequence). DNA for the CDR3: TGTGCCAGCGGCGTAAGGGTTTCACCCCTCCACTTT. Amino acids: CASGVRVSPLHF.

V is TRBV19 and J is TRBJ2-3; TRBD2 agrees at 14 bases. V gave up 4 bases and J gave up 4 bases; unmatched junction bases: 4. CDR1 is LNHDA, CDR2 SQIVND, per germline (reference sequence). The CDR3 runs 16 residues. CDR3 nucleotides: TGTGCCAGTAGTACCCCGGGACTAGCGGGAGCAGATACGCAGTATTTT. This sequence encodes CASSTPGLAGADTQYF.

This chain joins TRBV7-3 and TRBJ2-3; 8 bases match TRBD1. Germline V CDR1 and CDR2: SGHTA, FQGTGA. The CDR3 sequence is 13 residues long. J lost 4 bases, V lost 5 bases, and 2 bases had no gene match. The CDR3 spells CASSQQGADTQYF. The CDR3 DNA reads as TGTGCCAGCAGCCAACAGGGGGCAGATACGCAGTATTTT.

As DNA, the CDR3 is TGTGCCTGGGGGCGGGGGTTACAAGAGACCCAGTACTTC. Residues: CAWGRGLQETQYF. The V call is TRBV30, the J call TRBJ2-5; TRBD2 matches 7 bases. Germline V gives CDR1 GTSNPN, CDR2 SVGIG (reference sequence). The CDR3 has 13 residues. V gave up 5 bases and J gave up 2 bases; unmatched junction bases: 5.

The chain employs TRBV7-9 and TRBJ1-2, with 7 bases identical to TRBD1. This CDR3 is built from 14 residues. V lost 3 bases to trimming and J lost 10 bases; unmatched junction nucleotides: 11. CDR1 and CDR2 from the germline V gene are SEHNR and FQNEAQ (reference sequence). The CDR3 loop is CASSFGTAASDYTF. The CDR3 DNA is TGTGCCAGCAGCTTCGGGACAGCCGCTAGTGACTACACCTTC.

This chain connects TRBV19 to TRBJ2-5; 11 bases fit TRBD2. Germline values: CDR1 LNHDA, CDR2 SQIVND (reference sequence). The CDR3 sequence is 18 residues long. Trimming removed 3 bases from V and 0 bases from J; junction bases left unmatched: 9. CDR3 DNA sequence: TGTGCCAGTAGTATTAGGGCTAGCGGGGGGATGTACCAAGAGACCCAGTACTTC. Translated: CASSIRASGGMYQETQYF.

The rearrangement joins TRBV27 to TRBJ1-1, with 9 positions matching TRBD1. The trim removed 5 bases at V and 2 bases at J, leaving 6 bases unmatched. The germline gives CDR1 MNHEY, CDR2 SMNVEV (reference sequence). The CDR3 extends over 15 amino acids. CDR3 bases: TGTGCCAGCAGTCGGTGGGACAGGGTAAACACTGAAGCTTTCTTT. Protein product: CASSRWDRVNTEAFF.

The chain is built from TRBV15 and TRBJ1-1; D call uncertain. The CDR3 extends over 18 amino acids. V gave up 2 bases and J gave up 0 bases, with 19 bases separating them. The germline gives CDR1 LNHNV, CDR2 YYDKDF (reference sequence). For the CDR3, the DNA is TGTGCCACCAGCAGATCCCCCCTCACTCGGGTAATGAACACTGAAGCTTTCTTT. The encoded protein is CATSRSPLTRVMNTEAFF.

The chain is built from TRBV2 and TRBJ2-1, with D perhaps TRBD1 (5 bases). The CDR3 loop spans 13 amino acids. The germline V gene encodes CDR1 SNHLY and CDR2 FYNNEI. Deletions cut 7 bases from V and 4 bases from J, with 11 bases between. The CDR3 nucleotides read TGTGCCAGCAAGAACAGGATTTACAATGAGCAGTTCTTC. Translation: CASKNRIYNEQFF.

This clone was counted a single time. In DNA form, the CDR3 reads TGTGCCAGTAGTGACAACACTTGGACGAACACCGGGGAGCTGTTTTTT. Its protein is CASSDNTWTNTGELFF. The chain links TRBV19 to TRBJ2-2, with no clear D. CDR1 is LNHDA and CDR2 is SQIVND in the germline V gene (reference sequence). Trimming cost V 5 bases and J 0 bases, with 13 bases left between them. This CDR3 spans 16 amino acids.